The clone carrying this T cell receptor (beta chain) was observed once. This record comes from a study of blood T cell repertoires in COVID-19. Study information: Sites in the United States, Italy and Spain provided acute and convalescent COVID-19 samples.

Germline V lookup: CDR1 SGHRS, CDR2 YFSETQ. The CDR3 extends over 17 amino acids. Trimming took 2 bases from V and 2 from J; bases not matched to a gene: 6. This study enrolled people aged roughly 18 to 89 from around 26 US geographic areas. Participants were placed into cohorts based on the clinical history they reported. Original methodology: Reference gene primer amplification gave estimated nucleated cell counts. Clones were read by immunoSEQ multiplex PCR, and TCRdb kept only the in-frame ones, dropping some. Clone size and V and J calls were adopted from that table, with D and trimming inferred from the DNA. The sample lists some 300,000 clones, roughly 90% occurring once.

The TCR originated in a woman in her twenties or thirties who had recovered from COVID-19. Source material: PBMCs or T cells enriched from blood (not recorded which). The chain employs TRBV5-1 and TRBJ2-6; 8 bases align to TRBD1. This chain's CDR3 is CASSFPGRGPGANVLTF. CDR3 nucleotides: TGCGCCAGCAGCTTTCCGGGCAGGGGGCCTGGGGCCAACGTCCTGACTTTC. Filled out from reference TRBV5-1 and TRBJ2-6, the complete variable domain reads KAGVTQTPRYLIKTRGQQVTLSCSPISGHRSVSWYQQTPGQGLQFLFEYFSETQRNKGNFPGRFSGRQFSNSRSEMNVSTLELGDSALYLCASSFPGRGPGANVLTFGAGSRLTVL.